This T cell receptor beta chain appears in the sequencing data of a study of glioma-infiltrating T cells. Ten or more counts support this clonotype. As yet, its antigen is unknown. TCR alpha and beta CDR3 regions were amplified from RNA using iRepertoire nested multiplex PCR. For one-step reverse transcription and amplification, roughly 85-450 ng of tissue mRNA or PBMC total RNA was used. TCRdb passed the multiplex PCR reads through MiXCR, listing each CDR3 protein once. The sample records some 130,000 distinct CDR3 sequences, about 25% being singletons. Whole-study findings and limits: Non-neoplastic patients had below-expected tissue-blood divergence, while all gliomas exceeded expectation. Tissue and blood shared very few CDR3 sequences.

This clonotype originated in a human donor with low-grade glioma or glioblastoma, undergoing nonglioma brain surgery, or in good health (not recorded which). The sample taken for sequencing was glioma tissue, nonneoplastic brain tissue, or PBMCs (not recorded which).

The CDR3 DNA follows: TGTGCCAGCAGTGAATGGGGAGATACGCAGTATTTT. Protein: CASSEWGDTQYF. The V call is TRBV6-1, the J call TRBJ2-3; D remains ambiguous. Per the germline V gene, CDR1 is MNHNS and CDR2 is SASEGT. The CDR3 is 12 amino acids. The germline V and J ends were trimmed by 2 bases and 5 bases, with 5 bases remaining between them.